The source of this T cell receptor beta chain is a study of CD8+ T cells in alopecia areata. General study points: Researchers reported that TCR sharing among patients proved less clear than in mice, possibly HLA-linked.

RNA was extracted and reverse transcribed into cDNA as the sequencing template. The assay was immunoSEQ multiplex PCR, and TCRdb's table has in-frame clones only and misses some. The top ten clones hold over 4% of a sample with 200,000 to 250,000 clones, about 56% of them seen once. This CDR3 is built from 14 residues. V was shortened by 3 bases and J by 2 bases, with 9 bases between the two germline ends. In germline, CDR1 is SGHAT, CDR2 FQNNGV. This clone has just a few counts. Antigen: not known. This receptor was obtained from a human donor in good health. V is TRBV11-2 and J is TRBJ2-3, with D perhaps matching TRBD2 (5 bases). Sequenced input: CD8+ T cells sorted from blood. The CDR3 loop is CASSLTGITDTQYF. DNA for the CDR3: TGTGCCAGCAGCTTGACCGGGATCACAGATACGCAGTATTTT.